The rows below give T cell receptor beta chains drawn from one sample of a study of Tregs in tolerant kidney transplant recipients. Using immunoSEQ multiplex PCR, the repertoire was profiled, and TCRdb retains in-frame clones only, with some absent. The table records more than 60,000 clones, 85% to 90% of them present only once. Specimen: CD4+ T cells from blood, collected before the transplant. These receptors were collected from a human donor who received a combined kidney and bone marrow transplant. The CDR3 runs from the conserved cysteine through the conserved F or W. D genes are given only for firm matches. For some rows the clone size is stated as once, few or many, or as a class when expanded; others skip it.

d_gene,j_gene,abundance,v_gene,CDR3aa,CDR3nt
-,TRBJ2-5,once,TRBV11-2,CASARGETQYF,TGTGCCAGCGCTCGCGGAGAGACCCAGTACTTC
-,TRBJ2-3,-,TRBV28,CASSLYTDTQYF,TGTGCCAGCAGTCTGTACACAGATACGCAGTATTTT
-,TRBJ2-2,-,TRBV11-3,CASSLSLQGNTGELFF,TGTGCCAGCAGCTTGAGCCTACAGGGGAACACCGGGGAGCTGTTTTTT
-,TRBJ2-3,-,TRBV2,CASSEESQLRTDTQYF,TGTGCCAGCAGTGAAGAGTCACAGCTAAGGACAGATACGCAGTATTTT
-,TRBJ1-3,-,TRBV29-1,CSVDTGVSGNTIYF,TGCAGCGTTGACACGGGTGTCTCTGGAAACACCATATATTTT
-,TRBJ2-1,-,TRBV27,CASRKEGEQFF,TGTGCCAGCAGAAAGGAGGGTGAGCAGTTCTTC
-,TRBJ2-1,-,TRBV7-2,CASSFTGINEQFF,TGTGCCAGCAGCTTTACAGGGATCAATGAGCAGTTCTTC
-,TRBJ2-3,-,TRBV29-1,CSVDPGSTDTQYF,TGCAGCGTTGACCCAGGGAGCACAGATACGCAGTATTTT
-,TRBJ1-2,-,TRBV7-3,CASSLGGDYGYTF,TGTGCCAGCAGCTTGGGAGGGGACTATGGCTACACCTTC
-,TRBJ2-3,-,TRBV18,CASSPSGGTTDTQYF,TGTGCCAGCTCACCCTCTGGCGGGACCACAGATACGCAGTATTTT
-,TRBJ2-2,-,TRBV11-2,CASSLAGTDTGELFF,TGTGCCAGCAGCTTGGCGGGCACGGACACCGGGGAGCTGTTTTTT
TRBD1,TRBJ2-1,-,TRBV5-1,CASSSLPTGSSYNEQFF,TGCGCCAGCAGCTCTTTACCGACAGGGAGCTCCTACAATGAGCAGTTCTTC
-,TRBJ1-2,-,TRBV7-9,CASSQPTGNYGYTF,TGTGCCAGCAGCCAACCGACAGGCAACTATGGCTACACCTTC
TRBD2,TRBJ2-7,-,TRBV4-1,CASSLGLAPSYEQYF,TGCGCCAGCAGCCTCGGACTAGCGCCTTCCTACGAGCAGTACTTC
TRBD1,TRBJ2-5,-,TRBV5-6,CASSLGQGVIQETQYF,TGTGCCAGCAGCCTAGGACAGGGGGTTATCCAAGAGACCCAGTACTTC
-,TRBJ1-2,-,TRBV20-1,CSGAGNGYTF,TGCAGTGGGGCTGGTAATGGCTACACCTTC
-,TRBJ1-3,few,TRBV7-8,CASSYTGNTIYF,TGTGCCAGCAGCTACACAGGAAACACCATATATTTT
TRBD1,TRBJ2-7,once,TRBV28,CASSLGQGNPYEQYF,TGTGCCAGCAGTTTGGGACAGGGGAACCCCTACGAGCAGTACTTC
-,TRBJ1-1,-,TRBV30,CAWNLGGTEAFF,TGTGCCTGGAATTTAGGGGGAACTGAAGCTTTCTTT
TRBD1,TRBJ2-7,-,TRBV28,CASSRRQGPYEQYF,TGTGCCAGCAGCCGAAGACAGGGCCCCTACGAGCAGTACTTC
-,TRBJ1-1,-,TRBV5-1,CASSLGGRETEAFF,TGCGCCAGCAGCTTGGGGGGGAGGGAGACTGAAGCTTTCTTT
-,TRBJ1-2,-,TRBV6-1,CASSTSYGYTF,TGTGCCAGCAGCACATCATATGGCTACACCTTC
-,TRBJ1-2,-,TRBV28,CASREQGRGGYTF,TGTGCCAGCAGGGAACAGGGAAGGGGGGGCTACACCTTC
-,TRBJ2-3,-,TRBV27,CASSFRDKRMQYF,TGTGCCAGCAGTTTCAGGGACAAAAGAATGCAGTATTTT
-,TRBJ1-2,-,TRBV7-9,CASSTGSGARDYGYTF,TGTGCCAGCAGCACGGGATCAGGAGCAAGGGACTATGGCTACACCTTC
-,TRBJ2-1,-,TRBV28,CASSTPSFYNEQFF,TGTGCCAGCAGTACTCCTAGTTTCTACAATGAGCAGTTCTTC
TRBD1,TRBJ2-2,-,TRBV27,CASSTDRGQTGELFF,TGTGCCAGCAGTACCGACAGGGGGCAAACCGGGGAGCTGTTTTTT
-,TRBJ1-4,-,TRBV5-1,CASSLDGGAWEKLFF,TGCGCCAGCAGCTTGGACGGCGGAGCCTGGGAAAAACTGTTTTTT
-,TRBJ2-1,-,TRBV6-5,CASSFSAGLGEQFF,TGTGCCAGCAGTTTTTCAGCGGGCCTGGGGGAGCAGTTCTTC
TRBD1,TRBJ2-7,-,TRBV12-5,CASAGTGGAYEQYF,TGTGCTAGTGCCGGGACAGGGGGCGCTTACGAGCAGTACTTC
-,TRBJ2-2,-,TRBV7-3,CASSRLVPGELFF,TGTGCCAGCAGCCGACTCGTACCCGGGGAGCTGTTTTTT
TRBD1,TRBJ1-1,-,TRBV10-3,CAISGTGANTEAFF,TGTGCCATCAGTGGGACAGGGGCGAACACTGAAGCTTTCTTT
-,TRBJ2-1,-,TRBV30,CAWSGGKGSVYDEQFF,TGTGCCTGGAGTGGAGGGAAGGGTTCGGTGTATGATGAGCAGTTCTTC